The 17 T cell receptor beta chains reported below all come from one sample, sequenced in a study of T-cell reconstitution after alpha-beta-depleted transplantation in children. As it was prepared, the TCRbeta library received unique molecular identifiers. TCRdb reprocessed the PCR reads via MiXCR and lists one record per CDR3 protein. Among roughly 120,000 distinct CDR3 sequences, under 13% were seen once, and the ten largest hold approximately 7.6%. This specimen consisted of PBMCs from the stem cell graft donor, obtained from the stem cell graft. These receptors came from a human donor who donated a stem cell graft to a child with acute lymphoblastic leukemia.

This clonotype occurred many times. The CDR3 loop reads CASSPPPGNTEAFF. For the CDR3, the DNA is TGTGCCAGCTCACCACCACCAGGGAACACTGAAGCTTTCTTT. The chain carries TRBV18 and TRBJ1-1; D ambiguous. The CDR3 extends over 14 amino acids. Germline lookup yields CDR1 KGHSH and CDR2 LQKENI. The V end was cut by 0 bases, the J end by 1 base, with 6 bases between.

This clonotype was picked up many times. J is TRBJ1-1 and V is TRBV5-1; D unresolved. The CDR3 is 15 amino acids. Germline assignment: CDR1 SGHRS and CDR2 YFSETQ. Trimming left V 0 bases short and J 3 bases short, with 12 bases between. CDR3 nucleotide sequence: TGCGCCAGCAGCTTGGCATCCGAGGGCTACACTGAAGCTTTCTTT. It yields the protein CASSLASEGYTEAFF.

In its sample, this clonotype was seen many times. CDR3 in DNA: TGTGCCAGCAGCTGGACCGATTACAATGAGCAGTTCTTC. It codes for CASSWTDYNEQFF. The chain couples TRBV7-6 to TRBJ2-1, with unresolved D. This CDR3 contains 13 residues. The V end lost 4 bases, the J end lost 4 bases, and 8 bases lay between the germline ends. Looked up from germline, CDR1 is SGHVS and CDR2 is FNYEAQ.

This clonotype was recorded at least ten times. The chain has TRBV29-1 and TRBJ2-1; D is undetermined. This CDR3 is built from 10 residues. Germline CDR1 and CDR2: SQVTM and ANQGSEA. The ends were cut back, 3 bases at V and 4 bases at J, with 1 base in the middle. This CDR3 is CSVDYNEQFF. In DNA form, the CDR3 reads TGCAGCGTTGATTACAATGAGCAGTTCTTC.

This clonotype was counted many times. The V gene is TRBV20-1, the J gene TRBJ1-5; TRBD1 agrees at 7 bases. The CDR3 sequence is 14 residues long. J was trimmed by 3 bases and V by 5 bases; bases with no gene match: 7. From germline, CDR1 is DFQATT and CDR2 SNEGSKA (reference sequence). Here the CDR3 reads CSAPLGQDNQPQHF. CDR3 in DNA: TGCAGTGCTCCTCTCGGACAGGACAATCAGCCCCAGCATTTT.

This clonotype was picked up many times. The rearrangement joins TRBV12-3 or TRBV12-4 to TRBJ1-1; weak D call: TRBD1 (5 bases). The V end lost 6 bases, the J end lost 3 bases, and 17 bases lay between the germline ends. The CDR3 is made up of 15 amino acids. The CDR3 loop is CASRSQGGGDTEAFF. Here the CDR3 DNA reads TGTGCCAGCAGATCGCAGGGAGGTGGGGACACTGAAGCTTTCTTT.

At least ten counts were recorded for this clonotype. CDR3 sequence: CASSSGQNTEAFF. The DNA of the CDR3 is TGCGCCAGCAGCTCCGGACAGAACACTGAAGCTTTCTTT. This sequence joins TRBV5-1 and TRBJ1-1; perhaps TRBD1 as D (5 bases). The CDR3 runs 13 residues. Germline CDR1 and CDR2: SGHRS and YFSETQ. V lost 3 bases, J lost 1 base, and 7 bases lay in between. The variable domain in full, with the rest retrieved from reference TRBV5-1 and TRBJ1-1, is KAGVTQTPRYLIKTRGQQVTLSCSPISGHRSVSWYQQTPGQGLQFLFEYFSETQRNKGNFPGRFSGRQFSNSRSEMNVSTLELGDSALYLCASSSGQNTEAFFGQGTRLTVV.

This clonotype was counted at least ten times. The chain is built from TRBV7-6 and TRBJ1-6, with D possibly being TRBD1 (5 bases). From germline, CDR1 is SGHVS and CDR2 FNYEAQ. V lost 5 bases and J lost 14, with 19 bases in between. The CDR3 loop spans 14 amino acids. The chain's CDR3 is CASSLSSSRQSLHF. The CDR3 DNA reads as TGTGCCAGCAGCCTATCCAGTTCTCGACAGTCCCTCCACTTT.

This chain uses TRBV20-1 with TRBJ2-3, with 9 bases identical to TRBD1. The CDR3 is 13 residues long. Germline lookup yields CDR1 DFQATT and CDR2 SNEGSKA (reference sequence). V was pared by 4 bases and J by 6 bases, with 5 bases of the junction left unmatched. The DNA of the CDR3 is TGCAGTGCTAAGAACAGGGGGCACGATACGCAGTATTTT. Protein product: CSAKNRGHDTQYF.

This clonotype was detected many times. V usage is TRBV6-1 and J usage is TRBJ2-7; D gene ambiguous. CDR3 length equals 15 residues. In germline, CDR1 is MNHNS, CDR2 SASEGT. The V end was cut by 2 bases, the J end by 3 bases, with 14 bases between. CDR3 nucleotide sequence: TGTGCCAGCAGTGAATTTGGGCAGCCGAGCTACGAGCAGTACTTC. This gives the protein CASSEFGQPSYEQYF.

This clonotype occurred many times. The V gene is TRBV6-5, the J gene TRBJ2-1, with 8 bases fitting TRBD2. The CDR3 sequence is 13 residues long. Germline assignment: CDR1 MNHEY and CDR2 SVGAGI. V shed 6 bases and J 4 bases; nucleotides not matched to a gene: 2. The CDR3 loop is CASRLADYNEQFF. CDR3 DNA sequence: TGTGCCAGCAGACTAGCGGATTACAATGAGCAGTTCTTC.

This clonotype was observed at least ten times. The CDR3 protein is CATSRDRTDGGNTIYF. CDR3 sequence (DNA): TGTGCCACCAGCAGAGATCGAACGGACGGCGGAAACACCATATATTTT. The chain joins TRBV15 to TRBJ1-3, with no clear D. The CDR3 totals 16 residues. CDR1 LNHNV and CDR2 YYDKDF come from the germline V gene (reference sequence). With 0 bases removed from V and 4 bases from J, the gap between germline ends came to 13 bases.

This clonotype has a count of ten or more. The chain links TRBV7-9 to TRBJ1-6, with D uncertain. CDR3 length: 15 amino acids. V was pared by 8 bases and J by 4 bases, with 15 bases between. Germline V gene data show CDR1 as SEHNR and CDR2 as FQNEAQ (reference sequence). As DNA, the CDR3 is TGTGCCAGCGCCTCCCGTGAGGGATATAATTCACCCCTCCACTTT. It is translated as CASASREGYNSPLHF.

This clonotype was recorded many times. V is TRBV28 and J is TRBJ2-5; perhaps TRBD1 as D (6 bases). V dropped 6 bases and J dropped 1 base, with 18 bases sitting between them. Germline loops: CDR1 MDHEN, CDR2 SYDVKM. The CDR3 length is 16 residues. The CDR3 reads CASRSGPGVAQETQYF. The CDR3 nucleotides are TGTGCCAGCAGATCGGGCCCAGGGGTGGCCCAAGAGACCCAGTACTTC.

This clonotype came up many times. CDR3 nucleotide sequence: TGTGCCTGGCGACAGGGGTCGAACACCGGGGAGCTGTTTTTT. Encoded protein: CAWRQGSNTGELFF. The chain employs TRBV30 and TRBJ2-2; 8 nucleotides align to TRBD1. CDR1 and CDR2 (germline): GTSNPN, SVGIG (reference sequence). V dropped 5 bases and J dropped 0; count of bases not matched to a gene: 2. The CDR3 consists of 14 residues.

This clonotype showed up many times. This rearrangement joins TRBV6-2 or TRBV6-3 to TRBJ1-5, with 7 bases matching TRBD1. CDR1 and CDR2 from the germline V gene are MNHEY and SVGEGT. This CDR3 is built from 17 residues. After removal of 2 bases from V and 2 bases from J, the junction contained 9 bases not matched to a gene. The CDR3 protein is CASSYLNRGTGNQPQHF. The CDR3 DNA reads TGTGCCAGCAGTTACCTGAACAGGGGTACCGGCAATCAGCCCCAGCATTTT.

This clonotype showed up many times. The chain is built from TRBV29-1 and TRBJ2-7; 8 bases match TRBD1. The germline CDR1 and CDR2 sequences are SQVTM and ANQGSEA. After removal of 7 bases from V and 7 bases from J, the junction contained 15 bases not matched to a gene. The length of the CDR3 is 14 residues. CDR3 sequence (DNA): TGCAGCGCTGTCAGGGGGCCACCAGGGTTAGAGCAGTACTTC. Its protein is CSAVRGPPGLEQYF.